This T cell receptor (beta chain) is from a study of T cell responses to AZD1222 COVID-19 vaccine. Study-level findings and limits: Targeting of unmutated variant regions was reportedly seen in nearly half of spike-specific TCRs. CD4 TCRs associated with vaccination spanned spike, dominating at 160-218 and 743-854. At baseline, seropositivity was found in only a handful of AZD1222 recipients. In a largely white British group with more females than males, clonal diversity was possibly underestimated.

Only in-frame clones appear in the TCRdb table, and some are missing; sequencing was by immunoSEQ multiplex PCR. The data show around 130,000 clones, about 86% seen once. The table lists this clone with a count of one. What it recognizes is unknown. V lost 1 base and J 5 bases, leaving 12 bases between the germline ends. Germline-derived CDR1 and CDR2 are LGHNA and YSLEER. CDR3 length: 14 amino acids. The chain joins TRBV4-3 to TRBJ2-7, with D unclear. Sequencing was performed on peripheral blood, taken on day 0 of AZD1222 vaccination. The TCR comes from an adult in good health. The CDR3 DNA sequence: TGCGCCAGCAGCCAAGCCACCTACCGGGACGAGCAGTACTTC. Protein sequence: CASSQATYRDEQYF.